This T cell receptor beta chain is from a study of breast tumors, draining lymph nodes, adjacent tissues. With 0 bases removed from V and 6 bases from J, the gap between germline ends came to 15 bases. Germline V gene data show CDR1 as SGHRS and CDR2 as YFSETQ. This CDR3 region has 15 residues. As for this clonotype: What it recognizes is unknown.

A single record per CDR3 protein comes from TCRdb applying MiXCR to the multiplex PCR reads. The sample shows approximately 230,000 distinct CDR3 sequences, roughly a third of them seen only once. General observations from the study: Luminal-like breast cancer showed significantly greater tumor-nontumor repertoire similarity than basal-like breast cancer did. Tumor T cell lymph node origin was a supported hypothesis, not proven. Data fit most tumor T cells coming from lymph node, expanding in tumor.

Breast cancer patients provided tissue from their axillary draining lymph nodes. The V and J genes are TRBV5-1 and TRBJ2-5, with D possibly being TRBD1 or TRBD2 (5 bases each). The sample comprised axillary lymph node tissue. The receptor comes from a female donor with breast cancer. Some clones in this sample may be carry-over from other donors' samples. The CDR3 DNA is TGCGCCAGCAGCTTGGGGCCAGGGAGAGAAAAGACCCAGTACTTC. The encoded protein is CASSLGPGREKTQYF.